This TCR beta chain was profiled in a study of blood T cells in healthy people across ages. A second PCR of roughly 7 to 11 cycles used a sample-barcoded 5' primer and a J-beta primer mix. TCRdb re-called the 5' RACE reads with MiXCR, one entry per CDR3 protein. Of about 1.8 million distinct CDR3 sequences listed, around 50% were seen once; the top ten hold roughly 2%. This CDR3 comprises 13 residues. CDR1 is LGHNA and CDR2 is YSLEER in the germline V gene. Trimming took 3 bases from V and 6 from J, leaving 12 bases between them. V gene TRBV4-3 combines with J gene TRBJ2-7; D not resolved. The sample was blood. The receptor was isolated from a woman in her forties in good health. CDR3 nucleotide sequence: TGCGCCAGCAGCCAGGACCTAAGGGCCGAGCAGTACTTC. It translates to CASSQDLRAEQYF.